This entry features one T cell receptor beta chain sequence. The assay was immunoSEQ multiplex PCR, and TCRdb's table has in-frame clones only and misses some. The sample holds 1,400,000 or so clones; around 98.5% are singletons and the top ten take around 0.33%. This sample stems from a study of shared clonotypes between healthy human individuals. Study as a whole: Researchers drew samples from a couple of women and a few men aged 18 to 49.

CDR1 LNHNV and CDR2 YYDKDF come from the germline V gene (reference sequence). V was pared by 2 bases and J by 4 bases, with 9 bases between. The CDR3 is made up of 14 amino acids. The TCR was taken from a young man in good health. The chain is built from TRBV15 and TRBJ2-1; the D gene is possibly TRBD2 (5 bases). The sample consisted of naive CD4+ T cells sorted from blood. Subset described: CD45RA+ positively selected. The CDR3 region has the DNA TGTGCCACCAGCAGACACGCGGGTTACAATGAGCAGTTCTTC. Protein sequence: CATSRHAGYNEQFF.